This T cell receptor beta chain was recovered during a study of CD8 T cells in Susac syndrome. In its sample, this clonotype was seen once. V was pared by 3 bases and J by 5 bases, with 15 bases of the junction left unmatched. Germline CDR1 and CDR2: DFQATT and SNEGSKA (reference sequence). The CDR3 covers 18 residues. When the RNA was reverse transcribed, random hexamers were used with an input of 0.5 to 1 ug. An immunoSEQ multiplex PCR amplified TCR beta CDR3 over 54 Vbeta and 13 Jbeta. TCRdb redid the calling of the immunoSEQ multiplex PCR reads with MiXCR, one entry per CDR3 protein. In the table there are some 65,000 distinct CDR3 sequences, about 94% of which are singletons. The authors sequenced TCR beta from blood CD8+ and CD4+ T cells. The multiple sclerosis controls were treatment-naive patients affected by stable or active relapsing-remitting disease. TEMRA cells were FACS-enriched and CD8+ and CD4+ T cells negatively isolated.

The chain joins TRBV20-1 to TRBJ2-3; 12 nucleotides align to TRBD2. This clonotype originated in a human donor with multiple sclerosis. What was sequenced was CD8+ T cells from PBMCs. This CDR3 is CSASPPPPLAGGLDTQYF. CDR3 DNA sequence: TGCAGTGCTAGCCCCCCGCCCCCACTAGCGGGAGGACTAGATACGCAGTATTTT.